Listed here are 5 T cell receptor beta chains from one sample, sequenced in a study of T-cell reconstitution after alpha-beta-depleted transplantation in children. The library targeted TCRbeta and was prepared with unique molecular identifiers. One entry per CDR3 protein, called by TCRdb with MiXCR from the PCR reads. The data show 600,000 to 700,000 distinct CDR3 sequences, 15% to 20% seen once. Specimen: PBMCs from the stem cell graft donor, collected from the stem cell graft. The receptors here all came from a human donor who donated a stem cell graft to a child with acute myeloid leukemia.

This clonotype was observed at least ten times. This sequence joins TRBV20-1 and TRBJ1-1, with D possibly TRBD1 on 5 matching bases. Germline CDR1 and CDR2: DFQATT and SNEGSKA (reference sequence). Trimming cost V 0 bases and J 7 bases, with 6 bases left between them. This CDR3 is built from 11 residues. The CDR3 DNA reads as TGCAGTGCTAGAGATCAGGGTGAAGCTTTCTTT. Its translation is CSARDQGEAFF.

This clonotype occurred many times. The CDR3 region is CASSLRGGGTYNEQFF. The CDR3 coding sequence is TGTGCCAGCAGCTTAAGGGGCGGGGGGACCTACAATGAGCAGTTCTTC. This rearrangement joins TRBV7-3 to TRBJ2-1; 8 bases are shared with TRBD2. CDR1 is SGHTA, CDR2 FQGTGA, per germline. The CDR3 contains 16 residues. V dropped 1 base and J dropped 2; count of bases not matched to a gene: 4.

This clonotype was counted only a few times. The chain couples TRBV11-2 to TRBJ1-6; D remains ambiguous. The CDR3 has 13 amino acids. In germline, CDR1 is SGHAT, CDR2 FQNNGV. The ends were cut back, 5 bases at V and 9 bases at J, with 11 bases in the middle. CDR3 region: CASSPVQVSPLHF. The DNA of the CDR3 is TGTGCCAGCAGCCCGGTTCAAGTTTCACCCCTCCACTTT.

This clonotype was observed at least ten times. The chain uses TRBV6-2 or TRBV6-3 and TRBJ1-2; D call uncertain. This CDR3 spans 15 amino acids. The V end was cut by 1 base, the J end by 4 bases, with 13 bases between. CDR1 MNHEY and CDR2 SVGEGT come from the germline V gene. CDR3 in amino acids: CASSYWGDGLYGYTF. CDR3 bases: TGTGCCAGCAGTTACTGGGGAGACGGCCTCTATGGCTACACCTTC.

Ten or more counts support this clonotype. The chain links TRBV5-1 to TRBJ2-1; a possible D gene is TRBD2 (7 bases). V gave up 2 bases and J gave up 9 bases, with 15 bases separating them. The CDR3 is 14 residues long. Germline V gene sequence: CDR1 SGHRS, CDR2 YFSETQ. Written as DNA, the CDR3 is TGCGCCAGCAGCTTTCCTAGGGAGGGGGGTGAGCAGTTCTTC. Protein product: CASSFPREGGEQFF.